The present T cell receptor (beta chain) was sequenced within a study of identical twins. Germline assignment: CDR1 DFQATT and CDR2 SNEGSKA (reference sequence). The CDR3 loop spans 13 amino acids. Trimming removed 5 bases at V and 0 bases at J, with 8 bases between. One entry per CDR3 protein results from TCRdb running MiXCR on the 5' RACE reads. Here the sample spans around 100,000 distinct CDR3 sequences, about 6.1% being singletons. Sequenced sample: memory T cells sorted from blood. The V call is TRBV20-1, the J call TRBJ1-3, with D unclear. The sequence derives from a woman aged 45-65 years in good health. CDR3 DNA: TGCAGTGCTTGCAGTCACTCTGGAAACACCATATATTTT. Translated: CSACSHSGNTIYF.